These 6 T cell receptor beta chains share one sample of origin, sequenced in a study of T cell responses to AZD1222 COVID-19 vaccine. Produced via immunoSEQ multiplex PCR; TCRdb's table is partial and in-frame only. The sample records about 50,000 clones, 80% to 90% being singletons. The sample consisted of peripheral blood, taken on day 0 of AZD1222 vaccination. The receptor source for this set is an adult in good health.

This clone was found a few times. The chain joins TRBV2 to TRBJ2-7, with unresolved D. The germline gives CDR1 SNHLY, CDR2 FYNNEI. CDR3 size: 13 residues. Trimming took off 8 bases at V and 1 base at J, with 12 bases between the two ends. The CDR3 protein is CASFESRSYEQYF. The DNA for the CDR3 is TGTGCCAGCTTCGAGAGCAGGTCCTACGAGCAGTACTTC.

The V and J genes are TRBV3-1 (or the pseudogene TRBV3-2) and TRBJ2-5, with TRBD2 matching 10 bases. Germline values: CDR1 LGHDT, CDR2 YNNKEL (reference sequence). The CDR3 consists of 17 residues. J gave up 4 bases and V 1 base, and 9 bases lay outside the gene matches. This CDR3 reads CASSQVSGGAFGETQYF. CDR3 in DNA: TGTGCCAGCAGCCAAGTAAGCGGGGGGGCCTTCGGAGAGACCCAGTACTTC.

The rearrangement uses TRBV19 and TRBJ1-4, with 7 bases fitting TRBD1. Unmatched junction bases numbered 4, after V lost 2 bases and J lost 7 bases. CDR3 size: 14 residues. The germline CDR1 and CDR2 sequences are LNHDA and SQIVND (reference sequence). CDR3 region: CASSIQGGIEKLFF. CDR3 DNA sequence: TGTGCCAGTAGTATACAGGGGGGAATTGAAAAACTGTTTTTT.

V usage is TRBV7-9 and J usage is TRBJ1-6; D not certain. The CDR3 spans 16 residues. The V gene's germline CDR1 is SEHNR and CDR2 FQNEAQ (reference sequence). Trimming stripped 7 bases from V and 7 bases from J, with 20 bases between. The CDR3 loop reads CASTREAGVGNSPLHF. CDR3 nucleotide sequence: TGTGCCAGCACTCGAGAAGCGGGCGTTGGGAATTCACCCCTCCACTTT.

This clone was picked up one time. The chain carries TRBV11-2 and TRBJ1-4; D is perhaps TRBD1 (5 bases). V lost 1 base and J 8 bases, leaving 14 bases between the germline ends. Per germline, CDR1 SGHAT and CDR2 FQNNGV. The CDR3 has 15 amino acids. DNA for the CDR3: TGTGCCAGCAGCTTAGGGGTCAGGGTAAACGAAAAACTGTTTTTT. As protein: CASSLGVRVNEKLFF.

The chain couples TRBV11-2 to TRBJ2-1; 7 nucleotides match TRBD1. CDR1 and CDR2 from the germline V gene are SGHAT and FQNNGV. The CDR3 contains 14 residues. J gave up 4 bases and V 6 bases, and 6 bases lay outside the gene matches. The DNA for the CDR3 is TGTGCCAGCAGAAATCCGACAGGGTACAATGAGCAGTTCTTC. Its translation is CASRNPTGYNEQFF. Supplemented by reference TRBV11-2 and TRBJ2-1, the full variable domain reads EAGVAQSPRYKIIEKRQSVAFWCNPISGHATLYWYQQILGQGPKLLIQFQNNGVVDDSQLPKDRFSAERLKGVDSTLKIQPAKLEDSAVYLCASRNPTGYNEQFFGPGTRLTVL.